Given below is one T cell receptor (beta chain) in context. This sample is part of a study of blood T cell repertoires in COVID-19. Looking at the study overall: Samples taken during acute and convalescent COVID-19 were collected in the United States, Italy and Spain. In each case, the material was cDNA or gDNA derived from T cells, B-cell-depleted T cells, or PBMCs.

CDR1 is SGHRS, CDR2 YFSETQ, per germline. This CDR3 comprises 14 residues. Trimming pared 4 bases from V and 10 bases from J, leaving 15 bases between. Authors' processing steps: Amplified reference gene primers provided the basis for estimating nucleated cell counts. This table comes from immunoSEQ multiplex PCR, and its TCRdb copy is limited to in-frame clones, with some not included. That table furnishes V, J and clone size, whereas the DNA furnished D and trimming. The table includes roughly 330,000 clones, approximately 90% detected once. The chain recombines TRBV5-1 with TRBJ1-6, with D possibly being TRBD1 (5 bases). The sequenced material came from peripheral blood. This receptor was obtained from a woman between 50 and 59 years old with active or convalescent COVID-19. The CDR3 DNA follows: TGCGCCAGCAGCCGGAGGGGAGTTGGATCACCCCTCCACTTT. This sequence encodes CASSRRGVGSPLHF.